This T cell receptor (beta chain) was recovered during a study of blood T cell repertoires in COVID-19. Study information: The origin of the acute and convalescent COVID-19 samples was the United States, Italy and Spain. Sources were T cells, B-cell-depleted T cells, or PBMCs; the material itself was cDNA or gDNA.

Germline loops: CDR1 LNHDA, CDR2 SQIVND (reference sequence). Trimming removed 6 bases from V and 10 bases from J; junction bases left unmatched: 4. There are 13 residues in the CDR3. TCRdb keeps only in-frame clones here, not all; method: immunoSEQ multiplex PCR. The sample records about 110,000 clones, 84% being singletons. This rearrangement joins TRBV19 to TRBJ2-1; 12 bases are a match to TRBD2. The sequence came from a woman older than 75 with active or convalescent COVID-19. Source material: peripheral blood. CDR3: CASSEGLAGEQFF. CDR3 DNA sequence: TGTGCCAGTAGCGAAGGACTAGCGGGAGAGCAGTTCTTC.